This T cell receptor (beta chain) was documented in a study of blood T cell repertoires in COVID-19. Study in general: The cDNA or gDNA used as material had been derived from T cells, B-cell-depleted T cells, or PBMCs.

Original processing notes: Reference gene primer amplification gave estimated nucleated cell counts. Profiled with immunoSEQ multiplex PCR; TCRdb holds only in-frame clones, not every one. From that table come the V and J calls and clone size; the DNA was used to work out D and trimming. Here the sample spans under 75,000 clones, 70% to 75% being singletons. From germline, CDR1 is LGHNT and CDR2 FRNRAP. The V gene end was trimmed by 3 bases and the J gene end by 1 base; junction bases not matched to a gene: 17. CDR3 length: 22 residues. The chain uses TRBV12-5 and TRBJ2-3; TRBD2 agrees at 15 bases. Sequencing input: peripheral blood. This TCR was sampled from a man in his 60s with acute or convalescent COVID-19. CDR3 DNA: TGTGCTAGTGGTTTCGGGCTGGGATCGGGGACTAGCGGGAGGCTACGCACAGATACGCAGTATTTT. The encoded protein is CASGFGLGSGTSGRLRTDTQYF.